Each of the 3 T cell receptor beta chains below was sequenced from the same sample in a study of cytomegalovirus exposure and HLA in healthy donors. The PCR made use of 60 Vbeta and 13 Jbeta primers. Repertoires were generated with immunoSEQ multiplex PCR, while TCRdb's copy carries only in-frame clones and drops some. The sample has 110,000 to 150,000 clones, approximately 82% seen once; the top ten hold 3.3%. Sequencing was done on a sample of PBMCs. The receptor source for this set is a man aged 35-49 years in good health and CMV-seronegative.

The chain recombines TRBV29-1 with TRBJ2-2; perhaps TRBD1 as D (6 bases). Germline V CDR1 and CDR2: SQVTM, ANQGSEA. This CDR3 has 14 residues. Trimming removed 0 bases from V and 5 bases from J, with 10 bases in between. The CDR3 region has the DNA TGCAGCGTTGAAGAAGCAGGGGTTACCGGGGAGCTGTTTTTT. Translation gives CSVEEAGVTGELFF.

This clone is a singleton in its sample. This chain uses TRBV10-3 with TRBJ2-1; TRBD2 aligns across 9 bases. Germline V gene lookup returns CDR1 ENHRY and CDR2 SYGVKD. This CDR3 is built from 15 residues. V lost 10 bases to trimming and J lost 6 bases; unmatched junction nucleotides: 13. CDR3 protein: CASWGLAKTPNEQFF. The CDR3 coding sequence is TGTGCCAGTTGGGGACTAGCCAAGACTCCCAATGAGCAGTTCTTC.

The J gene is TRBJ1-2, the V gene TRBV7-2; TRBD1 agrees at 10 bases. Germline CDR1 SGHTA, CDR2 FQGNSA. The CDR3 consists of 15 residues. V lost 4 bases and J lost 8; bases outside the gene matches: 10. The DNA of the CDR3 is TGTGCCAGCAGCTCTCGACAGGGGGCATTGATAGGCTACACCTTC. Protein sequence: CASSSRQGALIGYTF.